This TCR beta chain was retrieved from a study of blood T cell repertoires in COVID-19. In the study overall: T cells, B-cell-depleted T cells, or PBMCs supplied cDNA or gDNA.

Original data processing: Using reference gene primer amplification, nucleated cell counts were estimated. TCRdb's copy holds only in-frame clones and misses some; the assay was immunoSEQ multiplex PCR. The DNA was the basis for D and trimming; V, J and clone size are from that table. The sample includes about 140,000 clones, about four fifths of them seen just once. The V and J ends lost 0 bases and 6 bases respectively, with 11 bases between them. The CDR3 runs 14 residues. CDR1 KGHSH and CDR2 LQKENI come from the germline V gene. The source is a woman of 80 years or more in a cohort sampled during active or convalescent COVID-19. Sequenced sample: peripheral blood. The chain joins TRBV18 to TRBJ1-2, with a tentative D call TRBD1 (5 bases). The CDR3: CASSPPQGTNGYTF. The CDR3 DNA sequence: TGTGCCAGCTCACCACCGCAGGGAACCAATGGCTACACCTTC.